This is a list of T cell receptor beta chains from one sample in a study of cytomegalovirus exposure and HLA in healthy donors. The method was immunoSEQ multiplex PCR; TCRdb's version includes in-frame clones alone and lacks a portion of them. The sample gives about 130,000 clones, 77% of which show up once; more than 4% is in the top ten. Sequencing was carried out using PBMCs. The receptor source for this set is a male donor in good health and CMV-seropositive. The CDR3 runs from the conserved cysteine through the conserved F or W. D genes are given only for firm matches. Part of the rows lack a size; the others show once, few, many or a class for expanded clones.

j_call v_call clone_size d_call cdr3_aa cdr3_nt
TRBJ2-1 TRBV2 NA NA CASTRQDEQFF TGTGCCAGCACCAGGCAGGATGAGCAGTTCTTC
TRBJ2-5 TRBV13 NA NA CASSFREGGLETQYF TGTGCCAGCAGCTTCAGGGAGGGGGGTCTAGAGACCCAGTACTTC
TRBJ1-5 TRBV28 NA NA CASSLLHSDQPQHF TGTGCCAGCAGTTTGCTCCACTCGGATCAGCCCCAGCATTTT
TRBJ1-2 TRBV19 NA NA CASSYTESYGYTF TGTGCCAGTAGCTATACAGAATCTTATGGCTACACCTTC
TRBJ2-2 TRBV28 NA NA CASNLDSNTGELFF TGTGCCAGCAATCTGGACAGTAACACCGGGGAGCTGTTTTTT
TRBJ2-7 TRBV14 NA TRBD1 CASSQLGQGKTYEQYF TGTGCCAGCAGCCAGCTAGGACAGGGGAAAACCTACGAGCAGTACTTC
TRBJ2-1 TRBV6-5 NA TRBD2 CASRGLAGRRGEQFF TGTGCCAGCAGAGGACTAGCGGGGAGGCGCGGTGAGCAGTTCTTC
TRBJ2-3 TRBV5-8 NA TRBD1 CASSFVGTATDTQYF TGTGCCAGCAGCTTTGTAGGGACAGCCACAGATACGCAGTATTTT
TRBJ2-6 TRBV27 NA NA CASSLGLSGANVLTF TGTGCCAGCAGTTTAGGACTCTCTGGGGCCAACGTCCTGACTTTC
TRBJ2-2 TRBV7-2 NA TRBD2 CGTLPASGGPGGELFF TGTGGTACGCTCCCAGCTAGCGGGGGGCCCGGCGGGGAGCTGTTTTTT
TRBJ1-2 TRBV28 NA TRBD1 CASSSTGQGYGYTF TGTGCCAGCAGTTCGACGGGACAGGGCTATGGCTACACCTTC
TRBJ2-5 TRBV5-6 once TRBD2 CASSKNGGVQSTTQYF TGTGCCAGCAGCAAAAACGGGGGGGTACAGTCTACGACCCAGTACTTC
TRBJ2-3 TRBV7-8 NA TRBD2 CASSLRLAGGGDTQYF TGTGCCAGCAGCTTAAGATTAGCGGGGGGGGGAGATACGCAGTATTTT
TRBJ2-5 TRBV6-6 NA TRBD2 CASSFGLAGFQETQYF TGTGCCAGCAGCTTTGGACTAGCGGGGTTCCAAGAGACCCAGTACTTC
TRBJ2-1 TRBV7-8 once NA CASSLGAFKQFF TGTGCCAGCAGCTTAGGGGCGTTTAAGCAGTTCTTC
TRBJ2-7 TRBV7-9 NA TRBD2 CASSPSGASYEQYF TGTGCCAGCAGCCCTAGCGGGGCCTCCTACGAGCAGTACTTC
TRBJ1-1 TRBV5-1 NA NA CASSLERVKTEAFF TGCGCCAGCAGCTTGGAGAGGGTGAAGACTGAAGCTTTCTTT
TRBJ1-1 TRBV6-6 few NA CASSYWSTEAFF TGTGCCAGCAGTTACTGGAGCACTGAAGCTTTCTTT
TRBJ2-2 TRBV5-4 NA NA CASSFSDTNTGELFF TGTGCCAGCAGCTTTTCAGATACGAACACCGGGGAGCTGTTTTTT
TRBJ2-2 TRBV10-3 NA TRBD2 CASREGPGGELFF TGTGCCTCCCGGGAGGGCCCTGGCGGGGAGCTGTTTTTT
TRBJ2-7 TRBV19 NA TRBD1 CASGFRDREVQYF TGTGCCAGTGGTTTCAGGGACAGGGAGGTGCAGTACTTC
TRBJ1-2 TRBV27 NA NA CASSLGEGRIGYGYTF TGTGCCAGCAGTTTAGGTGAGGGCAGGATTGGCTATGGCTACACCTTC